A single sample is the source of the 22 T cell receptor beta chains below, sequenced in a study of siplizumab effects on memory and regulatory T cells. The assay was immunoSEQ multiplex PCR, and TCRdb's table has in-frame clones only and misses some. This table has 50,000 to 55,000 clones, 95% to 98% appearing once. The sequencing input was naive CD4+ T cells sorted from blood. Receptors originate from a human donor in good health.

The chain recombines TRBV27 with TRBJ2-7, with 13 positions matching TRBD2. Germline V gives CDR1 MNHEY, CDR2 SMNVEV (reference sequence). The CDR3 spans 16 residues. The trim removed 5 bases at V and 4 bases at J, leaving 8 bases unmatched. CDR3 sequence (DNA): TGTGCCAGCAGTCCGCGGACTAGCGGGAGAGGATACGAGCAGTACTTC. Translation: CASSPRTSGRGYEQYF.

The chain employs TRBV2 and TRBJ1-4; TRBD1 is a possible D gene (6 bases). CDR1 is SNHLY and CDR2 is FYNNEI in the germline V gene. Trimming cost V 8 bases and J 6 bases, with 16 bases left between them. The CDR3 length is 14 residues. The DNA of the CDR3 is TGTGCCAGCGATGGACAGCACGGGGATGAAAAACTGTTTTTT. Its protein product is CASDGQHGDEKLFF. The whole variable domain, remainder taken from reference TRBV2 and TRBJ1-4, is EPEVTQTPSHQVTQMGQEVILRCVPISNHLYFYWYRQILGQKVEFLVSFYNNEISEKSEIFDDQFSVERPDGSNFTLKIRSTKLEDSAMYFCASDGQHGDEKLFFGSGTQLSVL.

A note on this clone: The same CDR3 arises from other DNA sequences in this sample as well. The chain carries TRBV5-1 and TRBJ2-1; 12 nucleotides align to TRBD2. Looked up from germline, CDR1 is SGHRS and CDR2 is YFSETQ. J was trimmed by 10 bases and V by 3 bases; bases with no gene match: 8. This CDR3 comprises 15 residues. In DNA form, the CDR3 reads TGCGCCAGCAGCTCAATACTAGCGGGAGGTAGCGAGCAGTTCTTC. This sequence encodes CASSSILAGGSEQFF.

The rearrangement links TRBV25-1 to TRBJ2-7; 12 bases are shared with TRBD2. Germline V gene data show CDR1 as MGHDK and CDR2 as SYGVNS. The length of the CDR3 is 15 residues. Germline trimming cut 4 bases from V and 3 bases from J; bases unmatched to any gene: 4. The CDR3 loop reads CASSARTSGNYEQYF. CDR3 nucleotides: TGTGCCAGCAGTGCCCGGACTAGCGGGAACTACGAGCAGTACTTC.

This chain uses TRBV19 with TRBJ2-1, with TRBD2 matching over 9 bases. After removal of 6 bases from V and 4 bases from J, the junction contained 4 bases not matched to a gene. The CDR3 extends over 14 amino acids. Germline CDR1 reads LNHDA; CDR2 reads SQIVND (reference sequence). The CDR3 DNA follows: TGTGCCAGTAGCCGCAGCGGGGGGTACAATGAGCAGTTCTTC. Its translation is CASSRSGGYNEQFF.

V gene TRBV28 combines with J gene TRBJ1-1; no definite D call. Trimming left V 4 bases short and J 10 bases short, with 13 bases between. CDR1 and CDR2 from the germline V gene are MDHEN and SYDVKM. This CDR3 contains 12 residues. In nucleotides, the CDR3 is TGTGCCAGCAGTTCCAACCCAGACGGAGCTTTCTTT. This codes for CASSSNPDGAFF.

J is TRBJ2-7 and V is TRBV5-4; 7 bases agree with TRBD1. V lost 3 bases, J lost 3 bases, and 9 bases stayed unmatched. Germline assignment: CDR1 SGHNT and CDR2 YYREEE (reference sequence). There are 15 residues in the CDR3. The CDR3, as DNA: TGTGCCAGCAGCTCTCCGGGACAGAGCCTCTACGAGCAGTACTTC. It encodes CASSSPGQSLYEQYF.

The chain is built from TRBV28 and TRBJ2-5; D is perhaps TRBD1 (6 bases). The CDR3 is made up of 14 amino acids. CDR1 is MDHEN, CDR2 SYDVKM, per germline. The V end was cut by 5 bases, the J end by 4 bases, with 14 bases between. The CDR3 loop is CASSQTGLLETQYF. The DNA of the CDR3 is TGTGCCAGCAGTCAAACAGGGCTCCTAGAGACCCAGTACTTC.

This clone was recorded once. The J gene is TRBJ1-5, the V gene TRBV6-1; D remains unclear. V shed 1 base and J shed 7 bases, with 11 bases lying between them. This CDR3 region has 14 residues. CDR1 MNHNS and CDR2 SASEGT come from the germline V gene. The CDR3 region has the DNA TGTGCCAGCAGTGAAGGACCCGAAGGGCAGCCCCAGCATTTT. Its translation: CASSEGPEGQPQHF.

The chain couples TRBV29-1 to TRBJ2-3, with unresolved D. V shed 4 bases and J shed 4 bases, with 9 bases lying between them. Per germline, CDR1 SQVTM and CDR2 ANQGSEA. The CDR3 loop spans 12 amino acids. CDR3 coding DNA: TGCAGCGTTGTGTTGGGCGCAGATACGCAGTATTTT. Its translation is CSVVLGADTQYF.

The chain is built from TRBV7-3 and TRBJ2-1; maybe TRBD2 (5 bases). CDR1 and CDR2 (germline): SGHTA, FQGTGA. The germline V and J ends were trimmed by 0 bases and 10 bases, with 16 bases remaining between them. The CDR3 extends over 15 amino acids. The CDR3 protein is CASSLTSGNLGEQFF. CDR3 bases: TGTGCCAGCAGCTTAACATCCGGGAACTTAGGGGAGCAGTTCTTC.

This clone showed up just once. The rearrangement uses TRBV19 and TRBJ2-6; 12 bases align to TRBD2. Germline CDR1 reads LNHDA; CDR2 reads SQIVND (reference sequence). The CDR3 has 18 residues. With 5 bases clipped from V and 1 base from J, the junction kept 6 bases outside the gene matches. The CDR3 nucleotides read TGTGCCAGTAGTGCCGAACTAGCGGGAGGTTCTGGGGCCAACGTCCTGACTTTC. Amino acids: CASSAELAGGSGANVLTF. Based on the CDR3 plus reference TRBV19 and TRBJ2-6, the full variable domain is DGGITQSPKYLFRKEGQNVTLSCEQNLNHDAMYWYRQDPGQGLRLIYYSQIVNDFQKGDIAEGYSVSREKKESFPLTVTSAQKNPTAFYLCASSAELAGGSGANVLTFGAGSRLTVL.

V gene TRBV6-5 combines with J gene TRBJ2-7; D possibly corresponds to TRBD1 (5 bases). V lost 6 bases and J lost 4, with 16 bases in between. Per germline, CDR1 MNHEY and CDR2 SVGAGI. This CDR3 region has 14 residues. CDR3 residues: CASRRHRQSYEQYF. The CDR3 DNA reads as TGTGCCAGCAGGAGACACCGACAGTCTTACGAGCAGTACTTC.

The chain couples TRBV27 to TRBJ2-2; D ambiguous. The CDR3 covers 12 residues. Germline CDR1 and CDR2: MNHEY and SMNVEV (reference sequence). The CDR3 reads CGRARSAGELFF. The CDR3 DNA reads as TGTGGTCGGGCCCGGTCGGCCGGGGAGCTGTTTTTT.

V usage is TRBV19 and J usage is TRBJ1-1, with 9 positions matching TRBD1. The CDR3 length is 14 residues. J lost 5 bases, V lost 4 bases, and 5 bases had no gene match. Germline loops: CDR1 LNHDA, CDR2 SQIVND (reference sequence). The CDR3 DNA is TGTGCCAGTAGTACGGGACAGGGAAGTACTGAAGCTTTCTTT. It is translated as CASSTGQGSTEAFF.

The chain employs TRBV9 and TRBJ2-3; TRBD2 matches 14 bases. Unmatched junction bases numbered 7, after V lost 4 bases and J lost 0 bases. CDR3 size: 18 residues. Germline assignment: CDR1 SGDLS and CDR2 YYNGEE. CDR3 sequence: CASSHGTSGSTSTDTQYF. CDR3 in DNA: TGTGCCAGCAGCCATGGGACTAGCGGGAGCACTAGCACAGATACGCAGTATTTT. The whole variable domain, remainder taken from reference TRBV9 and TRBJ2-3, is DSGVTQTPKHLITATGQRVTLRCSPRSGDLSVYWYQQSLDQGLQFLIQYYNGEERAKGNILERFSAQQFPDLHSELNLSSLELGDSALYFCASSHGTSGSTSTDTQYFGPGTRLTVL.

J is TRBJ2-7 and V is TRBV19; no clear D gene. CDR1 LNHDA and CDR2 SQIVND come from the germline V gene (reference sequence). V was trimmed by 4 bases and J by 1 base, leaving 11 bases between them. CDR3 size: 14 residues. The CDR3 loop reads CASSTRTRSYEQYF. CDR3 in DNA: TGTGCCAGTAGTACGAGGACCCGTTCCTACGAGCAGTACTTC.

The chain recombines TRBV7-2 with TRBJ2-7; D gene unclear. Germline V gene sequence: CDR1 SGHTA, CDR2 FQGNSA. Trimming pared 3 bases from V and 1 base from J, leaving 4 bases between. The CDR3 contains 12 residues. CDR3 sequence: CASSFRSYEQYF. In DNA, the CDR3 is TGTGCCAGCAGCTTCAGGTCCTACGAGCAGTACTTC.

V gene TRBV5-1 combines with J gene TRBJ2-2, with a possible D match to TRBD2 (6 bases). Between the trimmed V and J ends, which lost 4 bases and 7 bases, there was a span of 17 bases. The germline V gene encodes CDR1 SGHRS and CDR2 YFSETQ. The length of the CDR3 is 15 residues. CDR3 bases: TGCGCCAGCAGCCGCCAAGGAGGGCCCAACGGGGAGCTGTTTTTT. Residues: CASSRQGGPNGELFF.

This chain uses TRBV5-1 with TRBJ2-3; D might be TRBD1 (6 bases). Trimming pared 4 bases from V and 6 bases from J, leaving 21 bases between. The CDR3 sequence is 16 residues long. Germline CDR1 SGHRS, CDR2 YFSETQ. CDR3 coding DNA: TGCGCCAGCAGCCAGGTCCTGACAGGCACGGCCGATACGCAGTATTTT. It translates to CASSQVLTGTADTQYF.

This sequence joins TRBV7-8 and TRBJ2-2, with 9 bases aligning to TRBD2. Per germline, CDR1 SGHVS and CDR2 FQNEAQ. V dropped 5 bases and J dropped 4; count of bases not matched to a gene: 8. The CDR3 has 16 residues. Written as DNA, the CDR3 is TGTGCCAGCAGCGACTCCCCTAGCGGGATCACCGGGGAGCTGTTTTTT. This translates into CASSDSPSGITGELFF.

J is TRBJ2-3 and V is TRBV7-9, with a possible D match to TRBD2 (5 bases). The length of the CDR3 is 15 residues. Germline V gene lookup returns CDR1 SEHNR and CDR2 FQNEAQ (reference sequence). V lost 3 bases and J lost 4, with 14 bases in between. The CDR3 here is CASSFWSGKADTQYF. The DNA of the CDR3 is TGTGCCAGCAGCTTTTGGTCGGGAAAAGCAGATACGCAGTATTTT.